This TCR beta chain was recorded in a study of blood T cell repertoires in COVID-19. At the level of the study: The United States, Italy and Spain provided the acute and convalescent COVID-19 samples.

Germline V CDR1 and CDR2: LGHNA, YNFKEQ. This CDR3 comprises 17 residues. Trimming at V came to 3 bases and at J to 4 bases, leaving 7 bases not matched to a gene. Measured with immunoSEQ multiplex PCR; TCRdb has only the in-frame clones, and not every one. The sample carries 310,000 or so clones, 89% recorded once. The rearrangement links TRBV4-2 to TRBJ1-6, with 9 bases lining up with TRBD1. The sequence was obtained from a man between 18 and 35 years old who had recovered from COVID-19. The sequenced sample consisted of peripheral blood. CDR3 amino acids: CASSQSSGTGYNSPLHF. The CDR3 DNA reads TGTGCCAGCAGCCAGTCCTCTGGGACAGGGTATAATTCACCCCTCCACTTT.